Each of the 32 T cell receptor beta chains below was sequenced from the same sample in a study of Ad26.COV2.S vaccination and SARS-CoV-2 variants. The treatment is: about 20 received Ad26.COV2.S at low or high dose, single or two shots; roughly five received placebo; per-sample allocation not given. At day 63 after the first vaccine or placebo injection, samples were drawn. The method was immunoSEQ multiplex PCR; TCRdb's version includes in-frame clones alone and lacks a portion of them. The sample shows 440,000 or so clones, 90% of them seen only once. The source was peripheral blood, collected in a trial of Ad26.COV2.S vaccine versus placebo. Receptors were obtained from a person aged 18-65 years who received the Ad26.COV2.S COVID-19 vaccine or a placebo.

V gene TRBV4-2 combines with J gene TRBJ1-4; D is undetermined. Between the trimmed V and J ends, which lost 0 bases and 7 bases, there was a span of 9 bases. The CDR3 has 14 residues. From germline, CDR1 is LGHNA and CDR2 YNFKEQ. The CDR3 region is CASSQEGEGEKLFF. The CDR3 coding sequence is TGTGCCAGCAGCCAAGAGGGTGAGGGTGAAAAACTGTTTTTT.

This chain joins TRBV5-6 and TRBJ1-2, with no clear D. CDR3 length equals 14 residues. Germline loops: CDR1 SGHDT, CDR2 YYEEEE. V lost 5 bases and J 3 bases, leaving 14 bases between the germline ends. DNA of the CDR3: TGTGCCAGCAGTAAAGTGGGGATTGACTATGGCTACACCTTC. Translated: CASSKVGIDYGYTF.

The genes are TRBV6-5 and TRBJ1-5, with D hard to call. The CDR3 runs 13 residues. Germline CDR1 MNHEY, CDR2 SVGAGI. V was cut by 2 bases and J by 5 bases, with 7 bases left in between. The CDR3: CASSYAIYQPQHF. The CDR3 DNA reads as TGTGCCAGCAGTTACGCGATTTATCAGCCCCAGCATTTT.

The chain has TRBV7-9 and TRBJ1-1; D remains ambiguous. Germline loops: CDR1 SEHNR, CDR2 FQNEAQ (reference sequence). V was clipped by 2 bases and J by 7 bases, with 8 bases between them. CDR3 length: 12 residues. CDR3 bases: TGTGCCAGCAGCTTACTAACTCTTGAAGCTTTCTTT. This gives the protein CASSLLTLEAFF.

The chain joins TRBV2 to TRBJ1-5; 7 bases line up with TRBD1. With V trimmed by 7 bases and J by 3 bases, 6 bases remained unmatched. This CDR3 has 14 amino acids. From germline, CDR1 is SNHLY and CDR2 FYNNEI. The CDR3 here is CASTLTGYNQPQHF. CDR3 sequence (DNA): TGTGCCAGCACTCTGACAGGGTACAATCAGCCCCAGCATTTT.

This chain links TRBV5-1 with TRBJ2-7; no clear D. Looked up from germline, CDR1 is SGHRS and CDR2 is YFSETQ. Trimming left V 4 bases short and J 2 bases short, with 13 bases between. The CDR3 length is 14 residues. CDR3 bases: TGCGCCAGCAGCACCGGACCATTGACCTACGAGCAGTACTTC. Amino acid sequence: CASSTGPLTYEQYF.

The chain joins TRBV4-2 to TRBJ1-6; D is uncertain. Per germline, CDR1 LGHNA and CDR2 YNFKEQ. The CDR3 has 15 residues. With 0 bases removed from V and 8 bases from J, the gap between germline ends came to 11 bases. The CDR3 reads CASSQEARKYSPLHF. The DNA of the CDR3 is TGTGCCAGCAGCCAAGAGGCCAGAAAATATTCACCCCTCCACTTT.

The chain combines TRBV6-5 with TRBJ2-1; 8 bases fit TRBD2. Germline CDR1 and CDR2: MNHEY and SVGAGI. With 10 bases clipped from V and 3 bases from J, the junction kept 8 bases outside the gene matches. The CDR3 consists of 14 residues. The DNA of the CDR3 is TGTGCCAACAGACCCGGGACTAGCTACAATGAGCAGTTCTTC. Protein sequence: CANRPGTSYNEQFF.

V gene TRBV24-1 combines with J gene TRBJ2-1; 10 bases are a match to TRBD2. The CDR3 has 16 amino acids. Germline V CDR1 and CDR2: KGHDR, SFDVKD. V shed 3 bases, J shed 2 bases, and the junction held 3 bases outside the gene matches. The DNA for the CDR3 is TGTGCCACCAGTGATCGTAGCGGGAGGACCTACAATGAGCAGTTCTTC. This codes for CATSDRSGRTYNEQFF.

This clone has only one observation. V gene TRBV27 combines with J gene TRBJ2-7, with D unresolved. This CDR3 is built from 13 residues. CDR1 and CDR2 from the germline V gene are MNHEY and SMNVEV (reference sequence). With 2 bases removed from V and 5 bases from J, the gap between germline ends came to 10 bases. CDR3 bases: TGTGCCAGCAGTTTAACCCCCCGGCACGAGCAGTACTTC. Translation: CASSLTPRHEQYF.

The chain combines TRBV11-3 with TRBJ2-2; D is ambiguous. CDR3 length equals 14 residues. Germline loops: CDR1 SGHNT, CDR2 YENEEA. Trimming removed 7 bases from V and 6 bases from J, with 15 bases in between. The CDR3 protein is CASKVDPTAGELFF. The DNA for the CDR3 is TGTGCCAGCAAGGTGGACCCCACCGCCGGGGAGCTGTTTTTT.

This clone was found once. The V call is TRBV9, the J call TRBJ2-5; 8 bases map to TRBD1. CDR1 and CDR2 (germline): SGDLS, YYNGEE. This CDR3 is built from 17 residues. Trimming at V came to 4 bases and at J to 2 bases, leaving 13 bases not matched to a gene. DNA for the CDR3: TGTGCCAGCAGCTTCGGGACAGGAAGTCTGGTTCAAGAGACCCAGTACTTC. Protein product: CASSFGTGSLVQETQYF.

J is TRBJ2-5 and V is TRBV24-1; D is perhaps TRBD1 (6 bases). The CDR3 contains 16 residues. Germline loops: CDR1 KGHDR, CDR2 SFDVKD. Trimming removed 4 bases at V and 4 bases at J, with 18 bases between. The CDR3, as DNA: TGTGCCACCAGTGAAACTACCACAGGGTCGGGAGAGACCCAGTACTTC. It encodes CATSETTTGSGETQYF.

The CDR3 is CASSPWDIYTEAFF. CDR3 DNA: TGTGCCAGCAGCCCCTGGGACATCTACACTGAAGCTTTCTTT. The chain links TRBV14 to TRBJ1-1; the D gene is possibly TRBD1 (6 bases). The CDR3 contains 14 residues. Trimming took 4 bases from V and 3 from J, leaving 12 bases between them. The germline V gene has CDR1 SGHDN and CDR2 FVKESK.

The chain recombines TRBV28 with TRBJ2-2; 12 bases match TRBD2. Germline V lookup: CDR1 MDHEN, CDR2 SYDVKM. The CDR3 loop spans 15 amino acids. V dropped 7 bases and J dropped 7; count of bases not matched to a gene: 7. DNA of the CDR3: TGTGCCAGCACTCGACTAGCGGGAGCGGTCGGGGAGCTGTTTTTT. Protein sequence: CASTRLAGAVGELFF. Looking up the rest from reference TRBV28 and TRBJ2-2 gives the full variable domain: DVKVTQSSRYLVKRTGEKVFLECVQDMDHENMFWYRQDPGLGLRLIYFSYDVKMKEKGDIPEGYSVSREKKERFSLILESASTNQTSMYLCASTRLAGAVGELFFGEGSRLTVL.

J is TRBJ1-5 and V is TRBV11-2; perhaps TRBD1 as D (6 bases). The CDR3 runs to 13 residues. V was cut by 4 bases and J by 8 bases, with 12 bases left in between. The V gene's germline CDR1 is SGHAT and CDR2 FQNNGV. The CDR3, as DNA: TGTGCCAGCAGCTCTAGCGGGGGCGAGCCCCAGCATTTT. Amino acid sequence: CASSSSGGEPQHF. The full variable domain, in which reference TRBV11-2 and TRBJ1-5 provide the parts outside the CDR3, is EAGVAQSPRYKIIEKRQSVAFWCNPISGHATLYWYQQILGQGPKLLIQFQNNGVVDDSQLPKDRFSAERLKGVDSTLKIQPAKLEDSAVYLCASSSSGGEPQHFGDGTRLSIL.

J is TRBJ2-6 and V is TRBV7-8; D possibly corresponds to TRBD2 (5 bases). V lost 1 base to trimming and J lost 0 bases, with 13 bases between them. Germline V gives CDR1 SGHVS, CDR2 FQNEAQ. The CDR3 consists of 18 residues. CDR3 sequence reads: CASSLDGGLGSGANVLTF. The DNA for the CDR3 is TGTGCCAGCAGCTTAGACGGCGGGTTGGGCTCTGGGGCCAACGTCCTGACTTTC.

Concerning this clone itself: This same CDR3 is encoded by further DNA sequences in the sample. The chain joins TRBV28 to TRBJ2-7; 10 bases align to TRBD1. After removal of 7 bases from V and 2 bases from J, the junction contained 5 bases not matched to a gene. Germline V gene data show CDR1 as MDHEN and CDR2 as SYDVKM. The CDR3 has 14 amino acids. The CDR3, as DNA: TGTGCCAGCACCCCAGGGACAGGGGCCTACGAGCAGTACTTC. This sequence encodes CASTPGTGAYEQYF.

V is TRBV7-2 and J is TRBJ2-1, with a possible D match to TRBD2 (6 bases). CDR1 is SGHTA and CDR2 is FQGNSA in the germline V gene. CDR3 length: 15 residues. The V end was cut by 0 bases, the J end by 15 bases, with 21 bases between. The CDR3 spells CASSLAGTSVGRRFF. The CDR3 bases are TGTGCCAGCAGCTTAGCCGGGACTTCGGTCGGACGGAGGTTCTTC.

The chain couples TRBV5-1 to TRBJ2-2, with D uncertain. Germline assignment: CDR1 SGHRS and CDR2 YFSETQ. Trimming left V 2 bases short and J 5 bases short, with 7 bases between. The CDR3 spans 13 residues. The CDR3 protein is CASSLKRTGELFF. CDR3 DNA sequence: TGCGCCAGCAGCTTAAAAAGAACCGGGGAGCTGTTTTTT.

The J gene is TRBJ2-7, the V gene TRBV5-4; tentatively, D is TRBD1 or TRBD2 (5 bases each). V was pared by 2 bases and J by 4 bases, with 16 bases between. Germline V gene lookup returns CDR1 SGHNT and CDR2 YYREEE (reference sequence). The CDR3 consists of 15 residues. CDR3 nucleotides: TGTGCCAGCAGCTTACGGGACCCCCACGGGTACGAGCAGTACTTC. It specifies CASSLRDPHGYEQYF.

The V call is TRBV18, the J call TRBJ1-1; D uncertain. In germline, CDR1 is KGHSH, CDR2 LQKENI. The CDR3 length is 16 residues. Trimming took 2 bases from V and 1 from J, leaving 14 bases between them. CDR3 in DNA: TGTGCCAGCTCACCAACTTCTGGAAGAAGGAACACTGAAGCTTTCTTT. Encoded protein: CASSPTSGRRNTEAFF.

The gene calls are TRBV6-1 and TRBJ1-2, with a tentative D call TRBD1 (6 bases). V lost 2 bases and J lost 4, with 17 bases in between. Germline V lookup: CDR1 MNHNS, CDR2 SASEGT. The CDR3 is 16 amino acids. This CDR3 reads CASSEIRNPGAYGYTF. CDR3 DNA sequence: TGTGCCAGCAGTGAAATACGGAACCCAGGGGCCTATGGCTACACCTTC.

The chain has TRBV7-6 and TRBJ2-2; D might be TRBD1 (5 bases). The CDR3 is 14 residues long. V was pared by 1 base and J by 5 bases, with 8 bases between. Per germline, CDR1 SGHVS and CDR2 FNYEAQ. The DNA of the CDR3 is TGTGCCAGCAGCTTAGATAGACAGACCGGGGAGCTGTTTTTT. Its translation is CASSLDRQTGELFF.

The chain carries TRBV2 and TRBJ1-5; unclear D gene. In germline, CDR1 is SNHLY, CDR2 FYNNEI. Deletions cut 6 bases from V and 1 base from J, with 10 bases between. The CDR3 is 14 residues long. The CDR3 sequence is CASRQLVSNQPQHF. CDR3 bases: TGTGCCAGCAGACAGTTGGTCAGCAATCAGCCCCAGCATTTT.

The genes are TRBV7-2 and TRBJ1-1; TRBD1 aligns across 7 bases. The CDR3 covers 15 residues. The junction had 17 bases not matched to a gene; V was cut back by 5 bases and J by 11 bases. Germline loops: CDR1 SGHTA, CDR2 FQGNSA. The CDR3 region is CASSQTRGRETGAFF. The CDR3 nucleotides read TGTGCCAGCAGCCAGACAAGGGGGCGAGAAACGGGGGCTTTCTTT.

The chain recombines TRBV28 with TRBJ2-7; D unresolved. CDR1 and CDR2 from the germline V gene are MDHEN and SYDVKM. The V and J ends lost 5 bases and 2 bases respectively, with 4 bases between them. The CDR3 loop spans 11 amino acids. CDR3 residues: CASSHAYEQYF. In DNA form, the CDR3 reads TGTGCCAGCAGTCACGCCTACGAGCAGTACTTC.

The chain employs TRBV24-1 and TRBJ2-1; 8 nucleotides align to TRBD2. V trimming: 0 bases; J trimming: 6 bases; junction bases outside the gene matches: 6. Germline loops: CDR1 KGHDR, CDR2 SFDVKD. The CDR3 is 16 residues long. The CDR3 sequence is CATSDLRGGRTNEQFF. In nucleotides, the CDR3 is TGTGCCACCAGTGATTTGCGCGGCGGGAGGACCAATGAGCAGTTCTTC.

The chain joins TRBV6-2 or TRBV6-3 to TRBJ2-7; 7 bases agree with TRBD2. With 6 bases clipped from V and 7 bases from J, the junction kept 9 bases outside the gene matches. CDR3 length equals 13 residues. Germline V gene data show CDR1 as MNHEY and CDR2 as SVGEGT. CDR3 DNA: TGTGCCAGCAGCTTGGGTACTAGCGTAGAGCAGTACTTC. It encodes CASSLGTSVEQYF.

The chain joins TRBV5-6 to TRBJ2-7; 8 bases are shared with TRBD1. After removal of 2 bases from V and 4 bases from J, the junction contained 5 bases not matched to a gene. The germline V gene encodes CDR1 SGHDT and CDR2 YYEEEE. The CDR3 contains 14 residues. CDR3 DNA: TGTGCCAGCAGCTTTTGGACAGGGTCTTACGAGCAGTACTTC. This gives the protein CASSFWTGSYEQYF.

The gene calls are TRBV28 and TRBJ2-7; 10 bases align to TRBD2. CDR3 length: 14 residues. CDR1 and CDR2 from the germline V gene are MDHEN and SYDVKM. V dropped 6 bases and J dropped 1; count of bases not matched to a gene: 3. The CDR3 loop is CASSGTSASYEQYF. The CDR3 DNA reads TGTGCCAGCAGCGGGACTAGCGCTTCCTACGAGCAGTACTTC.

The chain links TRBV3-1 (or the pseudogene TRBV3-2) to TRBJ1-4, with D perhaps TRBD1 (6 bases). CDR1 LGHDT and CDR2 YNNKEL come from the germline V gene (reference sequence). This CDR3 spans 16 amino acids. V lost 0 bases, J lost 7 bases, and 15 bases lay in between. Here the CDR3 DNA reads TGTGCCAGCAGCCAAGAAAGGGGGGGACAAAGTGAAAAACTGTTTTTT. Translated: CASSQERGGQSEKLFF.